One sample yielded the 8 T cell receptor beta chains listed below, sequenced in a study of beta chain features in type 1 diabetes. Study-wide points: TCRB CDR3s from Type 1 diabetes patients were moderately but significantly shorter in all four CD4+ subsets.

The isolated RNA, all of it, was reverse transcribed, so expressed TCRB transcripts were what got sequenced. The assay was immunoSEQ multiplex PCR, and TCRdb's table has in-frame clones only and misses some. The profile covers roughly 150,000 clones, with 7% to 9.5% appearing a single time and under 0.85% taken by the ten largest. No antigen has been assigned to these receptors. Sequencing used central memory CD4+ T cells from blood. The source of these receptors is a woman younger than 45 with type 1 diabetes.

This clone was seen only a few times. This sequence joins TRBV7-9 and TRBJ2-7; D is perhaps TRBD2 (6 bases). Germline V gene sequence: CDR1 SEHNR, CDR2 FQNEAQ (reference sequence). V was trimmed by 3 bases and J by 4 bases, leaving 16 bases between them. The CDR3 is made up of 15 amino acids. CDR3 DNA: TGTGCCAGCAGCTTCTTTAGCGGTTCCGTTTACGAGCAGTACTTC. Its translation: CASSFFSGSVYEQYF.

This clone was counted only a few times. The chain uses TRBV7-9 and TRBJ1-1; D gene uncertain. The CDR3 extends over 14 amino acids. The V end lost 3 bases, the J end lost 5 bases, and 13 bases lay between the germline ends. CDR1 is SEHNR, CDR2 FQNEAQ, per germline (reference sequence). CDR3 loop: CASSFSGWETEAFF. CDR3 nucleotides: TGTGCCAGCAGCTTTAGCGGGTGGGAGACTGAAGCTTTCTTT.

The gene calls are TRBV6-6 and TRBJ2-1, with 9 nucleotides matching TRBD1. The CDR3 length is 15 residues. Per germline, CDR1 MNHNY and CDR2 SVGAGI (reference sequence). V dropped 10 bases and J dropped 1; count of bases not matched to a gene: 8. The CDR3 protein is CATWPGQGSYNEQFF. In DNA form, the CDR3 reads TGTGCCACCTGGCCGGGACAGGGTTCCTACAATGAGCAGTTCTTC.

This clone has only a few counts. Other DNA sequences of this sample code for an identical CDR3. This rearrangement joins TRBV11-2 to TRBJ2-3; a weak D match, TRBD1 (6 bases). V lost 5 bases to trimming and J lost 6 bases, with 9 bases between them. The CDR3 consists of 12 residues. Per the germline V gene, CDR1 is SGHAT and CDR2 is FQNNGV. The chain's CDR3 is CASSRGSDTQYF. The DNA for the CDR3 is TGTGCCAGCAGCAGGGGGTCCGATACGCAGTATTTT. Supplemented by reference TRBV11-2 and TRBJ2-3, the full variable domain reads EAGVAQSPRYKIIEKRQSVAFWCNPISGHATLYWYQQILGQGPKLLIQFQNNGVVDDSQLPKDRFSAERLKGVDSTLKIQPAKLEDSAVYLCASSRGSDTQYFGPGTRLTVL.

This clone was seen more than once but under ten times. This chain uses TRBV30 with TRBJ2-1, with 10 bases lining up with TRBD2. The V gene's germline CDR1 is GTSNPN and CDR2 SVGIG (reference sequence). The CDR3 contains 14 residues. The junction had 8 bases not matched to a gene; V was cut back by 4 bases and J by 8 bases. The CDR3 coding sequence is TGTGCCTGGACTAGCGGGAGCTTTCGGTATGAGCAGTTCTTC. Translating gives CAWTSGSFRYEQFF. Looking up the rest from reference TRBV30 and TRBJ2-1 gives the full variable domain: SQTIHQWPATLVQPVGSPLSLECTVEGTSNPNLYWYRQAAGRGLQLLFYSVGIGQISSEVPQNLSASRPQDRQFILSSKKLLLSDSGFYLCAWTSGSFRYEQFFGPGTRLTVL.

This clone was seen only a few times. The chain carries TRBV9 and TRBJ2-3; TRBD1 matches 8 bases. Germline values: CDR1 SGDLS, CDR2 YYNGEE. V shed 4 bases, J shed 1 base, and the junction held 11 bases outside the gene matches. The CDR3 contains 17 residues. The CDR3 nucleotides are TGTGCCAGCAGCCCAAACAGGGGGACCACCCGCACAGATACGCAGTATTTT. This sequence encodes CASSPNRGTTRTDTQYF.

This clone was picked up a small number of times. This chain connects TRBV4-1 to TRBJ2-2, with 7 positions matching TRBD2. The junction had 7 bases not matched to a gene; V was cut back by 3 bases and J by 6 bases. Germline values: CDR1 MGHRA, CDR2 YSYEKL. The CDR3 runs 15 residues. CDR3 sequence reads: CASSHGLVGAGELFF. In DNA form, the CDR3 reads TGCGCCAGCAGCCATGGACTAGTAGGTGCCGGGGAGCTGTTTTTT.

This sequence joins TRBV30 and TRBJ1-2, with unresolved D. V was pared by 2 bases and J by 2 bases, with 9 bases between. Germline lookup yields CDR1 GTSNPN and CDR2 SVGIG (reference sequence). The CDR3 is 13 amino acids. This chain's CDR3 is CAWSRATNYGYTF. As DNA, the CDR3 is TGTGCCTGGAGTCGAGCGACCAACTATGGCTACACCTTC. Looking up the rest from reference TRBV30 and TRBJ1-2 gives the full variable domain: SQTIHQWPATLVQPVGSPLSLECTVEGTSNPNLYWYRQAAGRGLQLLFYSVGIGQISSEVPQNLSASRPQDRQFILSSKKLLLSDSGFYLCAWSRATNYGYTFGSGTRLTVV.